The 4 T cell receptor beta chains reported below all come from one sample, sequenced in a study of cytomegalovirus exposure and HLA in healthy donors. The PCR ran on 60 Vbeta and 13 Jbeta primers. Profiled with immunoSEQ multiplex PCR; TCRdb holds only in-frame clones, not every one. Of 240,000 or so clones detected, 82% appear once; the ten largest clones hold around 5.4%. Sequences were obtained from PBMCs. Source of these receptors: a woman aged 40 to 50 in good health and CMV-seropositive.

The DNA of the CDR3 is TGTGCCAGCAGTTTGGGGGCTGGGGAGCAGTACTTC. This gives the protein CASSLGAGEQYF. The chain is built from TRBV27 and TRBJ2-7, with a possible D match to TRBD1 (6 bases). The germline V gene encodes CDR1 MNHEY and CDR2 SMNVEV (reference sequence). This CDR3 region has 12 residues. V lost 3 bases, J lost 7 bases, and 10 bases lay in between.

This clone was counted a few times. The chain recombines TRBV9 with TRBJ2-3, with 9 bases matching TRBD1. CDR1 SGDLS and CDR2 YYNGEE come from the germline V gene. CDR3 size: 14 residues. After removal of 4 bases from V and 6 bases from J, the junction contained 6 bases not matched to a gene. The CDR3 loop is CASSKTGGADTQYF. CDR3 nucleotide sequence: TGTGCCAGCAGCAAGACAGGGGGGGCTGATACGCAGTATTTT.

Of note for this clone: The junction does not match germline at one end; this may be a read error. The CDR3 loop is CSSSPVPSGGNYGYTF. CDR3 bases: TGTTCCAGCAGCCCGGTCCCTTCCGGAGGGAACTATGGCTACACCTTC. J is TRBJ1-2 and V is TRBV7-9; no firm D call. The CDR3 is made up of 16 amino acids. CDR1 and CDR2 (germline): SEHNR, FQNEAQ (reference sequence). Using reference TRBV7-9 and TRBJ1-2 for the parts outside the CDR3, the full variable domain is DTGVSQNPRHKITKRGQNVTFRCDPISEHNRLYWYRQTLGQGPEFLTYFQNEAQLEKSRLLSDRFSAERPKGSFSTLEIQRTEQGDSAMYLCSSSPVPSGGNYGYTFGSGTRLTVV.

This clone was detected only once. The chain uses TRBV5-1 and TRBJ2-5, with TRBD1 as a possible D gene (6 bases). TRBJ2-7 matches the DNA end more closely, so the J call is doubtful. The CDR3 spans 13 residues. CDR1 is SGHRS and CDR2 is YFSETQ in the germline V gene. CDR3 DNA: TGCGCCAGCTCCGCCGGACAGACCTACGAGCAGTACTTC. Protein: CASSAGQTYEQYF.